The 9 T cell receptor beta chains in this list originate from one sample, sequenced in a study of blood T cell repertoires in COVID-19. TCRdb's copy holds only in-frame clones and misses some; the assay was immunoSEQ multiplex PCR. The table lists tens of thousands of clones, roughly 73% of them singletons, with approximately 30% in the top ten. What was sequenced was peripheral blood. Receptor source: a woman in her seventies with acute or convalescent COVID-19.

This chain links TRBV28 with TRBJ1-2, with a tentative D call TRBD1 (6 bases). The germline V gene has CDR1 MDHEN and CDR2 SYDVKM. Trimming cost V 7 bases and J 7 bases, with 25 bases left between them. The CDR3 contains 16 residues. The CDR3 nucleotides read TGTGCCAGCACTTCGCTCGGGGGGGGCGCATTAGTTGGCTACACCTTC. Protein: CASTSLGGGALVGYTF.

The CDR3 sequence is CASSPQGSSGNTIYF. CDR3 DNA: TGTGCCAGCAGCCCACAGGGAAGCTCTGGAAACACCATATATTTT. The chain employs TRBV9 and TRBJ1-3; weak D call: TRBD1 (6 bases). This CDR3 is built from 15 residues. In germline, CDR1 is SGDLS, CDR2 YYNGEE. V was pared by 4 bases and J by 0 bases, with 11 bases between.

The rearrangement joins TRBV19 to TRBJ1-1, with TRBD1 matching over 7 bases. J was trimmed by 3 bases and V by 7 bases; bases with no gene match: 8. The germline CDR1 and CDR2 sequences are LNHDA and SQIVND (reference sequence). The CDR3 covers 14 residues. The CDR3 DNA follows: TGTGCCAGTATTCTCCAGGGGGTTTACACTGAAGCTTTCTTT. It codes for CASILQGVYTEAFF.

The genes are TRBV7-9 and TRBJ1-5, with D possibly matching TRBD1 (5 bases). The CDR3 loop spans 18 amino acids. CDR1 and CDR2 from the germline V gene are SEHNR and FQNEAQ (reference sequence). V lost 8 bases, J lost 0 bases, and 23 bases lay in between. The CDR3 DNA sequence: TGTGCCAGCTCAAGGGAGGGACTGGACCTAAATAGCAATCAGCCCCAGCATTTT. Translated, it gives CASSREGLDLNSNQPQHF.

The CDR3 reads CASSGRDSTQGEQFF. The CDR3 DNA is TGTGCCAGCAGCGGCCGGGACTCTACCCAGGGTGAGCAGTTCTTC. The chain carries TRBV3-1 (or the pseudogene TRBV3-2) and TRBJ2-1, with D perhaps matching TRBD2 (6 bases). The CDR3 is 15 amino acids. The V end was cut by 5 bases, the J end by 9 bases, with 20 bases between. Germline CDR1 is LGHDT and CDR2 is YNNKEL (reference sequence).

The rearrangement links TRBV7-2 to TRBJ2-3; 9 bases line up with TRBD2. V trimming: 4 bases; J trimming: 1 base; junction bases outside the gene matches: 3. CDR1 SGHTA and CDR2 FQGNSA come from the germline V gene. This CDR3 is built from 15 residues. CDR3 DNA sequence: TGTGCCAGCAGCTCCTGGACTAGCGGCACAGATACGCAGTATTTT. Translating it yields CASSSWTSGTDTQYF.

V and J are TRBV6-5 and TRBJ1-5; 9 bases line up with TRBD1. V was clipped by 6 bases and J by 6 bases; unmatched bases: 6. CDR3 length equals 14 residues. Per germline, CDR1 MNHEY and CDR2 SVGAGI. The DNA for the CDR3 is TGTGCCAGCAGGGGACAGGGAGTGCTTCAGCCCCAGCATTTT. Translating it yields CASRGQGVLQPQHF.

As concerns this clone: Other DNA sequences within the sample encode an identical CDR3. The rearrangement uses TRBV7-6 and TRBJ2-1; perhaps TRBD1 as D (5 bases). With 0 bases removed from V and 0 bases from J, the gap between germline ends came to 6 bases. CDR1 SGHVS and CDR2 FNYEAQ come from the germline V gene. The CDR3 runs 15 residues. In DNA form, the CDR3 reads TGTGCCAGCAGCTTAGCAGGGGCCTCCTACAATGAGCAGTTCTTC. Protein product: CASSLAGASYNEQFF.

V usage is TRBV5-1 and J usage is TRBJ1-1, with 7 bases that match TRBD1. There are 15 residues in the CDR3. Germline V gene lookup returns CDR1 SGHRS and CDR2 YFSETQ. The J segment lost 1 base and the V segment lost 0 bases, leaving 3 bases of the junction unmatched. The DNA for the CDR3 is TGCGCCAGCAGCTTGGAACGGACAGGGAACACTGAAGCTTTCTTT. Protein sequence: CASSLERTGNTEAFF. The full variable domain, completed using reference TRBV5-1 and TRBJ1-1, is KAGVTQTPRYLIKTRGQQVTLSCSPISGHRSVSWYQQTPGQGLQFLFEYFSETQRNKGNFPGRFSGRQFSNSRSEMNVSTLELGDSALYLCASSLERTGNTEAFFGQGTRLTVV.